The 29 T cell receptor beta chains given below trace back to one sample, sequenced in a study of blood T cell repertoires in COVID-19. Assay: immunoSEQ multiplex PCR; the TCRdb copy retains only in-frame clones and omits some. The sample shows about 270,000 clones, 88% of them seen only once. The source material was PBMCs or T cells enriched from blood (not recorded which). These receptors came from a woman in her fifties or sixties who had recovered from COVID-19.

V gene TRBV4-3 combines with J gene TRBJ1-4; possible D gene TRBD1, 5 bases. CDR3 length: 17 amino acids. V dropped 1 base and J dropped 5 bases, with 17 bases sitting between them. The V gene's germline CDR1 is LGHNA and CDR2 YSLEER. The CDR3 DNA sequence: TGCGCCAGCAGCCAAGGGCATGGGAGGGGTTCGAATGAAAAACTGTTTTTT. It is translated as CASSQGHGRGSNEKLFF.

The V and J genes are TRBV4-2 and TRBJ2-1; the D gene is possibly TRBD2 (6 bases). The CDR3 sequence is 14 residues long. V was shortened by 4 bases and J by 4 bases, with 11 bases between the two germline ends. Germline CDR1 LGHNA, CDR2 YNFKEQ. CDR3 bases: TGTGCCAGCAGCCCAGCGGGTAGTTACAATGAGCAGTTCTTC. Translation: CASSPAGSYNEQFF.

CDR3 amino acids: CASSPGWNQPQHF. The DNA for the CDR3 is TGTGCCAGCAGTCCAGGGTGGAATCAGCCCCAGCATTTT. This chain uses TRBV13 with TRBJ1-5, with a possible D match to TRBD1 (5 bases). With 6 bases removed from V and 4 bases from J, the gap between germline ends came to 10 bases. The CDR3 is 13 amino acids. Germline values: CDR1 PRHDT, CDR2 FYEKMQ (reference sequence). Supplemented by reference TRBV13 and TRBJ1-5, the full variable domain reads AAGVIQSPRHLIKEKRETATLKCYPIPRHDTVYWYQQGPGQDPQFLISFYEKMQSDKGSIPDRFSAQQFSDYHSELNMSSLELGDSALYFCASSPGWNQPQHFGDGTRLSIL.

The chain couples TRBV18 to TRBJ1-1; tentative D call: TRBD1 (5 bases). The CDR3 contains 12 residues. The germline V gene encodes CDR1 KGHSH and CDR2 LQKENI. V was pared by 5 bases and J by 11 bases, with 15 bases between. The CDR3 DNA is TGTGCCAGCTCAGCAGGGAGGACTGGGGCTTTCTTT. Translating gives CASSAGRTGAFF. The entire variable domain, with the rest obtained from reference TRBV18 and TRBJ1-1, is as follows: NAGVMQNPRHLVRRRGQEARLRCSPMKGHSHVYWYRQLPEEGLKFMVYLQKENIIDESGMPKERFSAEFPKEGPSILRIQQVVRGDSAAYFCASSAGRTGAFFGQGTRLTVV.

This chain connects TRBV19 to TRBJ1-5, with 7 bases fitting TRBD1. The CDR3 has 18 amino acids. Per germline, CDR1 LNHDA and CDR2 SQIVND (reference sequence). V dropped 1 base and J dropped 0; count of bases not matched to a gene: 9. Here the CDR3 DNA reads TGTGCCAGTAGTATAGTGGGGGGACAGTTTTATAGCAATCAGCCCCAGCATTTT. Translation gives CASSIVGGQFYSNQPQHF.

The J gene is TRBJ1-1, the V gene TRBV19; 7 nucleotides line up with TRBD1. The CDR3 length is 17 residues. Per the germline V gene, CDR1 is LNHDA and CDR2 is SQIVND (reference sequence). V gave up 3 bases and J gave up 1 base; unmatched junction bases: 11. In DNA, the CDR3 is TGTGCCAGTAGTATGCAAGTAGGCGGGACAGCGAACACTGAAGCTTTCTTT. Amino acids: CASSMQVGGTANTEAFF.

This chain connects TRBV3-1 (or the pseudogene TRBV3-2) to TRBJ1-1, with D hard to call. Germline values: CDR1 LGHDT, CDR2 YNNKEL (reference sequence). V was cut by 4 bases and J by 1 base, with 10 bases left in between. This CDR3 is 14 amino acids long. This chain's CDR3 is CASSLRAGNTEAFF. The DNA of the CDR3 is TGTGCCAGCAGCCTGCGGGCGGGGAACACTGAAGCTTTCTTT.

The rearrangement uses TRBV19 and TRBJ1-3; unclear D gene. The germline CDR1 and CDR2 sequences are LNHDA and SQIVND (reference sequence). Trimming removed 3 bases at V and 0 bases at J, with 3 bases between. CDR3 length equals 13 residues. Here the CDR3 DNA reads TGTGCCAGTAGTATTAGCTCTGGAAACACCATATATTTT. Translation gives CASSISSGNTIYF.

This rearrangement joins TRBV27 to TRBJ1-2, with TRBD1 identical over 7 bases. The germline V gene encodes CDR1 MNHEY and CDR2 SMNVEV (reference sequence). CDR3 length: 15 residues. Trimming at V came to 5 bases and at J to 6 bases, leaving 12 bases not matched to a gene. The CDR3 loop reads CASSTRDSVTNGYTF. In nucleotides, the CDR3 is TGTGCCAGCAGTACCCGGGACAGCGTCACTAATGGCTACACCTTC.

This clone came up once. The rearrangement uses TRBV13 and TRBJ1-3; D not certain. Trimming left V 1 base short and J 4 bases short, with 8 bases between. The CDR3 runs 14 residues. Germline CDR1 is PRHDT and CDR2 is FYEKMQ (reference sequence). The CDR3 region has the DNA TGTGCCAGCAGCTTAGTCAGTCAGGGAAACACCATATATTTT. Translation gives CASSLVSQGNTIYF.

This sequence joins TRBV30 and TRBJ1-1; 7 nucleotides line up with TRBD1. In germline, CDR1 is GTSNPN, CDR2 SVGIG (reference sequence). J was trimmed by 5 bases and V by 4 bases; bases with no gene match: 10. The CDR3 has 14 amino acids. CDR3 coding DNA: TGTGCCTGGACCACACAGGGGATGGGTACTGAAGCTTTCTTT. Its translation: CAWTTQGMGTEAFF. Combining the CDR3 with reference TRBV30 and TRBJ1-1 gives the whole variable domain SQTIHQWPATLVQPVGSPLSLECTVEGTSNPNLYWYRQAAGRGLQLLFYSVGIGQISSEVPQNLSASRPQDRQFILSSKKLLLSDSGFYLCAWTTQGMGTEAFFGQGTRLTVV.

The chain carries TRBV24-1 and TRBJ2-7; D perhaps matches TRBD2 (5 bases). V shed 4 bases and J shed 10 bases, with 7 bases lying between them. CDR1 is KGHDR and CDR2 is SFDVKD in the germline V gene. The CDR3 runs to 10 residues. CDR3 loop: CATSELAQYF. CDR3 DNA: TGTGCCACCAGTGAGCTAGCTCAGTACTTC.

The rearrangement uses TRBV28 and TRBJ1-1, with D perhaps matching TRBD1 (6 bases). The CDR3 sequence is 14 residues long. With 5 bases removed from V and 1 base from J, the gap between germline ends came to 11 bases. Per germline, CDR1 MDHEN and CDR2 SYDVKM. DNA for the CDR3: TGTGCCAGCAGTATCCAACAGGGGAACACTGAAGCTTTCTTT. Amino acids: CASSIQQGNTEAFF.

This clone showed up just a few times. The V and J genes are TRBV7-2 and TRBJ1-3; possibly TRBD1 for D (5 bases). With 1 base removed from V and 2 bases from J, the gap between germline ends came to 12 bases. Germline V gene sequence: CDR1 SGHTA, CDR2 FQGNSA. This CDR3 region has 16 residues. The CDR3 DNA sequence: TGTGCCAGCAGCTTAGGCCTGGGGCAACCTGGAAACACCATATATTTT. Its protein is CASSLGLGQPGNTIYF.

J is TRBJ1-4 and V is TRBV5-1, with 11 bases fitting TRBD1. The ends lost 4 bases at V and 6 bases at J; junction bases unmatched: 8. Germline-derived CDR1 and CDR2 are SGHRS and YFSETQ. The CDR3 runs to 16 residues. As DNA, the CDR3 is TGCGCCAGCAGCCCCGGGACAGGGGGTCGGGATGAAAAACTGTTTTTT. Protein: CASSPGTGGRDEKLFF.

The chain uses TRBV30 and TRBJ1-2, with D perhaps matching TRBD1 (5 bases). The V and J ends lost 2 bases and 9 bases respectively, with 16 bases between them. Germline CDR1 GTSNPN, CDR2 SVGIG (reference sequence). This CDR3 has 13 amino acids. The CDR3 nucleotides read TGTGCCTGGAGTAGAGACCGGGACTTGAGCTACACCTTC. Translated: CAWSRDRDLSYTF.

The genes are TRBV7-8 and TRBJ2-2, with TRBD1 identical over 9 bases. Unmatched junction bases numbered 5, after V lost 4 bases and J lost 5 bases. The CDR3 is 15 amino acids. Germline V gene data show CDR1 as SGHVS and CDR2 as FQNEAQ. In DNA, the CDR3 is TGTGCCAGCAGCTCGGGACAGGGTCGGACCGGGGAGCTGTTTTTT. Its protein product is CASSSGQGRTGELFF.

The V and J genes are TRBV5-5 and TRBJ2-2; possible D gene TRBD1, 6 bases. This CDR3 contains 15 residues. Germline values: CDR1 SGHKS, CDR2 YYEKEE (reference sequence). V was trimmed by 6 bases and J by 4 bases, leaving 16 bases between them. CDR3 region: CASTTGLGITGELFF. CDR3 in DNA: TGTGCCAGCACCACAGGGCTTGGGATCACCGGGGAGCTGTTTTTT.

This sequence joins TRBV19 and TRBJ1-1; D perhaps matches TRBD1 (6 bases). From germline, CDR1 is LNHDA and CDR2 SQIVND (reference sequence). The CDR3 totals 15 residues. V was shortened by 7 bases and J by 0 bases, with 15 bases between the two germline ends. CDR3 region: CASTRTGNLNTEAFF. The CDR3 region has the DNA TGTGCCAGTACCAGAACAGGGAACTTGAACACTGAAGCTTTCTTT.

The chain joins TRBV12-3 or TRBV12-4 to TRBJ2-7, with a weak D call TRBD1 (7 bases). The length of the CDR3 is 13 residues. Trimming took off 5 bases at V and 8 bases at J, with 16 bases between the two ends. CDR3 sequence (DNA): TGTGCCAGCAGTCCGTCCCCAGGGGGGAAGCAGTACTTC. Translating gives CASSPSPGGKQYF.

The rearrangement joins TRBV9 to TRBJ1-2; 9 bases map to TRBD1. CDR3 length: 16 residues. The germline gives CDR1 SGDLS, CDR2 YYNGEE. The J segment lost 7 bases and the V segment lost 4 bases, leaving 14 bases of the junction unmatched. The CDR3 spells CASSPGGQGLLGGYTF. The CDR3 DNA sequence: TGTGCCAGCAGCCCTGGGGGACAGGGATTGTTGGGTGGCTACACCTTC.

This chain uses TRBV28 with TRBJ2-3, with TRBD2 identical over 7 bases. The CDR3 covers 15 residues. Germline CDR1 reads MDHEN; CDR2 reads SYDVKM. Germline trimming cut 3 bases from V and 8 bases from J; bases unmatched to any gene: 11. The CDR3 spells CASSFRLAAPGTQYF. CDR3 sequence (DNA): TGTGCCAGCAGTTTTAGGCTAGCGGCCCCCGGTACGCAGTATTTT.

The chain's CDR3 is CASSVTGTQYF. The CDR3 DNA follows: TGTGCCAGCAGTGTGACGGGTACGCAGTATTTT. The chain recombines TRBV2 with TRBJ2-3; D is uncertain. V was cut by 4 bases and J by 8 bases, with 7 bases left in between. Germline CDR1 is SNHLY and CDR2 is FYNNEI. The CDR3 sequence is 11 residues long.

The rearrangement links TRBV5-4 to TRBJ1-2, with a weak D call TRBD1 (5 bases). Germline V lookup: CDR1 SGHNT, CDR2 YYREEE (reference sequence). The CDR3 runs 13 residues. Trimming took 4 bases from V and 2 from J, leaving 9 bases between them. DNA for the CDR3: TGTGCCAGCAGCATAGACAGCAACTATGGCTACACCTTC. It translates to CASSIDSNYGYTF. Together with reference TRBV5-4 and TRBJ1-2, the CDR3 gives the full variable domain: ETGVTQSPTHLIKTRGQQVTLRCSSQSGHNTVSWYQQALGQGPQFIFQYYREEENGRGNFPPRFSGLQFPNYSSELNVNALELDDSALYLCASSIDSNYGYTFGSGTRLTVV.

The CDR3 here is CASSKTQGQNTEAFF. The CDR3 nucleotides are TGCGCCAGCAGCAAGACACAGGGGCAGAACACTGAAGCTTTCTTT. This chain links TRBV4-1 with TRBJ1-1; 7 nucleotides line up with TRBD1. Looked up from germline, CDR1 is MGHRA and CDR2 is YSYEKL. The CDR3 runs 15 residues. With V trimmed by 5 bases and J by 1 base, 7 bases remained unmatched.

The chain is built from TRBV28 and TRBJ1-2; D gene ambiguous. CDR3 length: 15 amino acids. Trimming stripped 5 bases from V and 4 bases from J, with 17 bases between. Per germline, CDR1 MDHEN and CDR2 SYDVKM. CDR3 loop: CASSPADTHSYGYTF. The CDR3 DNA sequence: TGTGCCAGCAGTCCCGCCGACACCCACAGCTATGGCTACACCTTC.

V usage is TRBV7-3 and J usage is TRBJ1-1, with 7 bases identical to TRBD1. The CDR3 is made up of 13 amino acids. The junction had 3 bases not matched to a gene; V was cut back by 5 bases and J by 3 bases. Germline CDR1 is SGHTA and CDR2 is FQGTGA. This CDR3 is CASSQDRYTEAFF. Here the CDR3 DNA reads TGTGCCAGCAGCCAGGACAGGTACACTGAAGCTTTCTTT.

The chain joins TRBV6-2 or TRBV6-3 to TRBJ2-7; D is unresolved. Germline CDR1 is MNHEY and CDR2 is SVGEGT. This CDR3 has 11 amino acids. The germline V and J ends were trimmed by 2 bases and 4 bases, with 3 bases remaining between them. CDR3 sequence: CASSYTYEQYF. CDR3 nucleotide sequence: TGTGCCAGCAGTTACACTTACGAGCAGTACTTC.

This clone came up once. This chain joins TRBV5-4 and TRBJ2-5; 8 nucleotides agree with TRBD1. The CDR3 loop spans 14 amino acids. With V trimmed by 0 bases and J by 5 bases, 3 bases remained unmatched. Germline lookup yields CDR1 SGHNT and CDR2 YYREEE (reference sequence). The CDR3 loop reads CASSLADRGETQYF. Written as DNA, the CDR3 is TGTGCCAGCAGCTTGGCCGACAGGGGCGAGACCCAGTACTTC. Full variable domain (missing parts from reference TRBV5-4 and TRBJ2-5): ETGVTQSPTHLIKTRGQQVTLRCSSQSGHNTVSWYQQALGQGPQFIFQYYREEENGRGNFPPRFSGLQFPNYSSELNVNALELDDSALYLCASSLADRGETQYFGPGTRLLVL.